The rows below give T cell receptor beta chains drawn from one sample of a study of T-cell reconstitution after alpha-beta-depleted transplantation in children. MiXCR was run by TCRdb on the PCR reads, yielding one entry per CDR3 protein. The sample has around 140,000 distinct CDR3 sequences; more than 8% are singletons. This sample comprised PBMCs, mostly from graft donor cells, obtained 180 days after TCRalphabeta/CD19-depleted stem cell transplant. Receptors originate from a female patient between 2 and 15 years old who had a stem cell transplant for congenital amegakaryocytic thrombocytopenia, so the T cells may come from the graft donor. Both conserved end residues are part of each CDR3. A D gene is named only where the DNA matches it firmly. Rows give clone size only sometimes, using once, few, many, or a class for an expanded clone.

J | D | V | size | length | DNA | CDR3
TRBJ1-2 | NA | TRBV18 | few | 13 | TGTGCCAGCTCACCTCGCCAGAGGGGGGGCTACACCTTC | CASSPRQRGGYTF
TRBJ2-7 | NA | TRBV28 | many | 15 | TGTGCCAGCAGTTTCATGCGGGTGCAACCCTACGAGCAGTACTTC | CASSFMRVQPYEQYF
TRBJ1-5 | NA | TRBV20-1 | many | 14 | TGCAGTGCTAGAGATCTGGGTAGCAATCAGCCCCAGCATTTT | CSARDLGSNQPQHF
TRBJ2-7 | TRBD1 | TRBV30 | many | 14 | TGTGCCTGGGATTCAGGGGGCGCTTACTACGAGCAGTACTTC | CAWDSGGAYYEQYF
TRBJ2-2 | NA | TRBV27 | many | 14 | TGTGCCAGCAGTTTAGGGGAGAACACCGGGGAGCTGTTTTTT | CASSLGENTGELFF
TRBJ2-7 | NA | TRBV12-3/TRBV12-4 | many | 13 | TGTGCCAGCAGTTTGGGGAACAGCCGGTTGGAGTACTTC | CASSLGNSRLEYF
TRBJ2-1 | TRBD2 | TRBV11-1 | many | 15 | TGTGCCATTTCCCTTGGACTAGCGGGAGCACAGGAGCAGTTCTTC | CAISLGLAGAQEQFF
TRBJ1-5 | NA | TRBV20-1 | many | 14 | TGCAGTACAGGGAGGGCCTATAGCAATCAGCCCCAGCATTTT | CSTGRAYSNQPQHF
TRBJ2-7 | NA | TRBV28 | NA | 13 | TGTGCCAGTATGGGCAGCCCCACCTACGAGCAGTACTTC | CASMGSPTYEQYF
TRBJ2-5 | TRBD1 | TRBV6-1 | many | 16 | TGTGCCAGCAGCTCAACACGGACAGGGGGCAGGGAGACCCAGTACTTC | CASSSTRTGGRETQYF
TRBJ2-1 | TRBD2 | TRBV6-1 | many | 15 | TGTGCCAGCAGTGAGACTAGCGGGGGTTACAATGAGCAGTTCTTC | CASSETSGGYNEQFF
TRBJ1-1 | NA | TRBV20-1 | many | 11 | TGCAGTGCTAGTGATAACACTGAAGCTTTCTTT | CSASDNTEAFF
TRBJ2-4 | TRBD2 | TRBV4-3 | few | 20 | TGCGCCAGCAGCCAAGTTCTAGCGGGGAATCACAAAATAGCCAAAAACATTCAGTACTTC | CASSQVLAGNHKIAKNIQYF
TRBJ1-4 | NA | TRBV10-3 | few | 11 | TGTGCCATCAGTGAGAATGAAAAACTGTTTTTT | CAISENEKLFF
TRBJ2-7 | TRBD2 | TRBV20-1 | many | 16 | TGCAGTGCTAGTGGGATGCTAGCGGGATTCCCTACAGAGCAGTACTTC | CSASGMLAGFPTEQYF
TRBJ2-3 | NA | TRBV27 | many | 12 | TGTGCCAGCAGTTTAGAGGGGAATACGCAGTATTTT | CASSLEGNTQYF
TRBJ2-5 | NA | TRBV29-1 | NA | 16 | TGCAGCGTTAAACAGGGACGCGCCATCTTTCAAGAGACCCAGTACTTC | CSVKQGRAIFQETQYF
TRBJ1-4 | NA | TRBV29-1 | many | 13 | TGCAGCGTCGAGTCCGCAACTAATGAAAAACTGTTTTTT | CSVESATNEKLFF
TRBJ2-7 | NA | TRBV6-1 | few | 16 | TGTGCCAGCAGTGACCAAGGACGGACGTCTTTCTACGAGCAGTACTTC | CASSDQGRTSFYEQYF
TRBJ2-1 | NA | TRBV5-1 | many | 14 | TGCGCCAGCAGCTTCTCGACAAGCAACAATGAGCAGTTCTTC | CASSFSTSNNEQFF
TRBJ2-3 | TRBD2 | TRBV7-2 | many | 16 | TGTGCCAGCAGCTATACGGGAACTAGCGGGAGCGATACGCAGTATTTT | CASSYTGTSGSDTQYF
TRBJ2-5 | NA | TRBV20-1 | many | 13 | TGCAGCCCTGGGCAGGGGAGGCAAGAGACCCAGTACTTC | CSPGQGRQETQYF
TRBJ1-1 | NA | TRBV12-3/TRBV12-4 | NA | 13 | TGTGCCAGCAGTTTTACGTCTCACACTGAAGCTTTCTTT | CASSFTSHTEAFF
TRBJ1-1 | NA | TRBV21-1 | many | 15 | TGTGCCAGCAGCACTAGACAGGGGGCGGACACTGAAGCTTTCTTT | CASSTRQGADTEAFF
TRBJ1-1 | TRBD1 | TRBV5-1 | NA | 14 | TGCGCCAGCAGCTCGGGACAGGGAAGGACTGAAGCTTTCTTT | CASSSGQGRTEAFF
TRBJ2-1 | NA | TRBV5-1 | many | 15 | TGCGCCAGCAGCCGCTCGGGGCAGGGATACAATGAGCAGTTCTTC | CASSRSGQGYNEQFF
TRBJ2-7 | TRBD1 | TRBV20-1 | few | 15 | TGCAGTGCTAGATCCGGGGCAGGGGGTGCCTACGAGCAGTACTTC | CSARSGAGGAYEQYF
TRBJ2-1 | NA | TRBV20-1 | many | 11 | TGCAGTGCTAGTGTAAACAATGAGCAGTTCTTC | CSASVNNEQFF
TRBJ1-2 | TRBD1 | TRBV10-3 | many | 15 | TGTGCCATCAGTGACGGGACAGGTATGAACTATGGCTACACCTTC | CAISDGTGMNYGYTF
TRBJ2-3 | TRBD1 | TRBV2 | NA | 21 | TGTGCCAGCAGTGTCCTTTCAAACGGGAAAACAGGGGCACCTAGCACAGATACGCAGTATTTT | CASSVLSNGKTGAPSTDTQYF
TRBJ2-7 | TRBD2 | TRBV28 | NA | 16 | TGTGCCAGCAGTCCCCGGACTAGCGGAATACGGTACGAGCAGTACTTC | CASSPRTSGIRYEQYF
TRBJ2-1 | NA | TRBV9 | few | 14 | TGTGCCAGCAGCGTAGGAGCGGCCTACAATGAGCAGTTCTTC | CASSVGAAYNEQFF
TRBJ2-7 | TRBD2 | TRBV5-1 | few | 15 | TGCGCCAGCAGCTTGGGGCTAGCGGGAAGGAGCGAGCAGTACTTC | CASSLGLAGRSEQYF
TRBJ1-2 | NA | TRBV6-5 | many | 14 | TGTGCCAGCAGTAACCCTGACAGGTGGTATGGCTACACCTTC | CASSNPDRWYGYTF
TRBJ2-2 | TRBD1 | TRBV5-1 | many | 16 | TGCGCCAGCAGCTGGGGGACAGGGGAGGACACCGGGGAGCTGTTTTTT | CASSWGTGEDTGELFF
TRBJ2-5 | NA | TRBV12-3/TRBV12-4 | NA | 14 | TGTGCCAGCAGCGTGACAGTGTTGGCCGAGACCCAGTACTTC | CASSVTVLAETQYF
TRBJ2-7 | NA | TRBV20-1 | NA | 12 | TGCAGTGCTTGGGACGGGATCTACGAGCAGTACTTC | CSAWDGIYEQYF
TRBJ2-7 | NA | TRBV5-4 | NA | 13 | TGTGCCAGCAGCTTGGAATACCAGTACGAGCAGTACTTC | CASSLEYQYEQYF
TRBJ2-5 | NA | TRBV15 | many | 14 | TGTGCCACCAGCAGAGTTGGAGGCCAAGAGACCCAGTACTTC | CATSRVGGQETQYF
TRBJ2-1 | TRBD2 | TRBV10-3 | many | 15 | TGTGCCATCAGTCCTAGCGGGAGGGCCGAAAATGAGCAGTTCTTC | CAISPSGRAENEQFF
TRBJ1-5 | TRBD1 | TRBV9 | many | 19 | TGTGCCAGCAGCGTAGCGCGCAGGGGGCTTGTAGAGAGCAATCAGCCCCAGCATTTT | CASSVARRGLVESNQPQHF
TRBJ1-2 | NA | TRBV20-1 | many | 14 | TGCAGTGCTAGAGATCTTCGAGCAGCTGTGGACTACACCTTC | CSARDLRAAVDYTF